The 29 T cell receptor beta chains reported below all come from one sample, sequenced in a study of prognosis after radiotherapy for stage I lung cancer. Amplicons of TCR beta CDR3 were generated from genomic DNA by two-round multiplex PCR. Used in first-round PCR were primers specific to each TRBV and TRBJ gene. TCRdb reprocessed the multiplex PCR reads with MiXCR, giving one entry per CDR3 protein. The data hold about 16,000 distinct CDR3 sequences, with approximately 31% observed a single time. The specimen comprised PBMCs, sampled before or after stereotactic body radiation therapy (not recorded which). Every receptor here comes from a donor over 45 with non-small cell lung cancer.

Note on this clonotype: A far larger clone is a single base away, which makes a read error likely. The rearrangement links TRBV9 to TRBJ2-5; TRBD2 matches 9 bases. The J call may be incorrect, as the DNA end agrees better with TRBJ2-1. Germline V lookup: CDR1 SGDLS, CDR2 YYNGEE. CDR3 length: 16 amino acids. This CDR3 reads CTSSVAVTSGNNEQFF. In DNA form, the CDR3 reads TGTACCAGCAGCGTAGCCGTGACTAGCGGAAACAATGAGCAGTTCTTC.

This clonotype has ten or more counts. The chain joins TRBV7-9 to TRBJ2-3; D is perhaps TRBD2 (6 bases). This CDR3 has 14 residues. The V and J ends lost 1 base and 4 bases respectively, with 9 bases between them. Germline lookup yields CDR1 SEHNR and CDR2 FQNEAQ (reference sequence). Here the CDR3 DNA reads TGTGCCAGCAGCTTAGGCGGGACCCCAGATACGCAGTATTTT. Translation gives CASSLGGTPDTQYF.

Comments on this clonotype: This probably arose from a read error, given a far larger clone one base away. The CDR3 does not end in the conserved phenylalanine or tryptophan, so this is likely a read error. The V call is TRBV6-1, the J call TRBJ2-7; tentatively, D is TRBD2 (6 bases). CDR3 length: 15 residues. With 6 bases removed from V and 3 bases from J, the gap between germline ends came to 18 bases. Germline V CDR1 and CDR2: MNHNS, SASEGT. The CDR3 reads CASSLVEGRGYEQYL. DNA of the CDR3: TGTGCCAGCAGCTTAGTGGAGGGAAGAGGCTACGAGCAGTACCTC.

This clonotype was detected ten times or more. The V call is TRBV18, the J call TRBJ2-1; 11 nucleotides line up with TRBD2. V gave up 3 bases and J gave up 4 bases; unmatched junction bases: 8. CDR3 length: 17 amino acids. The germline V gene has CDR1 KGHSH and CDR2 LQKENI. CDR3: CASSPKPGTSGYNEQFF. The CDR3 nucleotides are TGTGCCAGCTCACCGAAGCCTGGGACTAGCGGTTACAATGAGCAGTTCTTC.

This clonotype is classed as medium-sized. The CDR3 protein is CAAQTAGELFF. The CDR3 nucleotides are TGTGCCGCCCAGACAGCCGGGGAGCTGTTTTTT. The chain is built from TRBV19 and TRBJ2-2; weak D call: TRBD1 (5 bases). The germline V gene has CDR1 LNHDA and CDR2 SQIVND (reference sequence). V lost 11 bases and J lost 6, with 10 bases in between. CDR3 size: 11 residues.

To note about this clonotype: A single base is all that separates this from a far larger clone, so a read error is likely. The rearrangement uses TRBV7-2 and TRBJ2-1; tentatively, D is TRBD1 or TRBD2 (5 bases each). The DNA end favors TRBJ2-5, so the J call may be wrong. Looked up from germline, CDR1 is SGHTA and CDR2 is FQGNSA. CDR3 size: 14 residues. The chain's CDR3 is CASSLVGDQDTQYF. The CDR3 coding sequence is TGTGCCAGCAGCTTAGTCGGGGACCAAGACACCCAGTACTTC.

This clonotype was observed at least ten times. The chain links TRBV11-3 to TRBJ2-3, with TRBD2 matching 11 bases. Trimming cost V 6 bases and J 6 bases; bases outside gene matches: 2. This CDR3 has 13 residues. Germline assignment: CDR1 SGHNT and CDR2 YENEEA. DNA for the CDR3: TGTGCCAGCAGACTAGCGGGAGCGGATACGCAGTATTTT. It encodes CASRLAGADTQYF.

This rearrangement joins TRBV19 to TRBJ2-3, with D possibly matching TRBD2 (5 bases). V lost 6 bases, J lost 7 bases, and 17 bases lay in between. CDR3 length: 14 residues. CDR1 is LNHDA, CDR2 SQIVND, per germline (reference sequence). The CDR3 loop reads CASRATGSTYTQYF. CDR3 coding DNA: TGTGCCAGTAGGGCGACGGGGAGCACGTATACGCAGTATTTT.

This clonotype was seen many times. The V gene is TRBV6-1, the J gene TRBJ1-3; the D gene is possibly TRBD1 (5 bases). V was cut by 1 base and J by 4 bases, with 11 bases left in between. The CDR3 covers 15 residues. CDR1 MNHNS and CDR2 SASEGT come from the germline V gene. CDR3 sequence reads: CASSEVGRLGNTIYF. The CDR3 DNA reads as TGTGCCAGCAGTGAAGTGGGACGGCTGGGAAACACCATATATTTT.

This clonotype was found many times. The chain couples TRBV30 to TRBJ2-1, with D perhaps TRBD1 (6 bases). CDR1 is GTSNPN, CDR2 SVGIG, per germline (reference sequence). The CDR3 runs to 14 residues. Trimming removed 4 bases from V and 0 bases from J, with 10 bases in between. CDR3 loop: CAWMGHRSYNEQFF. The CDR3 coding sequence is TGTGCCTGGATGGGACACCGCTCCTACAATGAGCAGTTCTTC.

The CDR3 is CASTHVQGRGSRSPLHF. DNA of the CDR3: TGTGCCAGCACCCACGTTCAGGGACGGGGTAGTCGTTCACCCCTCCACTTT. The chain carries TRBV6-2 or TRBV6-3 and TRBJ1-6; possibly TRBD1 for D (5 bases). The CDR3 is made up of 17 amino acids. Trimming cost V 7 bases and J 9 bases, with 25 bases left between them. Looked up from germline, CDR1 is MNHEY and CDR2 is SVGEGT.

This clonotype was seen at least ten times. The chain has TRBV20-1 and TRBJ1-4, with D hard to call. Per germline, CDR1 DFQATT and CDR2 SNEGSKA (reference sequence). This CDR3 is built from 12 residues. V shed 5 bases and J shed 7 bases, with 11 bases lying between them. CDR3 coding DNA: TGCAGTGCTCAGGTTGAGCGTGAAAAACTGTTTTTT. It encodes CSAQVEREKLFF.

A few counts support this clonotype. The V and J genes are TRBV9 and TRBJ2-1; D perhaps matches TRBD2 (7 bases). Germline lookup yields CDR1 SGDLS and CDR2 YYNGEE. CDR3 length: 12 amino acids. The V end lost 7 bases, the J end lost 7 bases, and 12 bases lay between the germline ends. Here the CDR3 DNA reads TGTGCCAGCGGGGGGGGCCTTAATGAGCAGTTCTTC. This gives the protein CASGGGLNEQFF.

This clonotype has ten or more counts. The V gene is TRBV7-9, the J gene TRBJ2-2; unclear D gene. V lost 1 base, J lost 6 bases, and 6 bases lay in between. Germline CDR1 reads SEHNR; CDR2 reads FQNEAQ (reference sequence). This CDR3 is built from 13 residues. The CDR3 nucleotides are TGTGCCAGCAGCTTAGACCTCCCCGGGGAGCTGTTTTTT. It is translated as CASSLDLPGELFF.

Concerning this clonotype: The likely explanation is a read error, given a far larger clone one base away. The V call is TRBV6-8, the J call TRBJ1-2; D is unresolved. Germline V CDR1 and CDR2: MNHGY, SAAAGT. The CDR3 consists of 13 residues. The CDR3 DNA is TGTGTCAGCAACAACCGGAAAAACTATGGCTACACCTTC. Amino acid sequence: CVSNNRKNYGYTF.

This clonotype was counted many times. The chain couples TRBV6-2 or TRBV6-3 to TRBJ2-2, with no clear D. Germline V gene lookup returns CDR1 MNHEY and CDR2 SVGEGT. Trimming cost V 6 bases and J 1 base, with 9 bases left between them. This CDR3 has 14 amino acids. The CDR3 DNA is TGTGCCAGCAGCCAAAAAGTGAACACCGGGGAGCTGTTTTTT. It specifies CASSQKVNTGELFF.

V is TRBV11-2 and J is TRBJ2-5; 10 bases map to TRBD2. Germline trimming cut 1 base from V and 13 bases from J; bases unmatched to any gene: 15. The CDR3 consists of 16 residues. Per the germline V gene, CDR1 is SGHAT and CDR2 is FQNNGV. In DNA, the CDR3 is TGTGCCAGCAGCTTAGGGGTAGCGGGAGGACAAGAGACACGGTACTTC. It is translated as CASSLGVAGGQETRYF.

As concerns this clonotype: One base separates it from a far larger clone, so it is likely a read error. V usage is TRBV6-5 and J usage is TRBJ2-1, with a weak D call TRBD2 (5 bases). This CDR3 is built from 16 residues. The germline V gene has CDR1 MNHEY and CDR2 SVGAGI. The CDR3 DNA is TGTGACAACTTAGGAGGCGGGCCCCGAGACTTCAATGAGCAGTTCTTC. This encodes CDNLGGGPRDFNEQFF.

Ten or more counts support this clonotype. The chain is built from TRBV7-2 and TRBJ2-5; TRBD2 aligns across 8 bases. V trimming: 5 bases; J trimming: 5 bases; junction bases outside the gene matches: 13. CDR1 and CDR2 from the germline V gene are SGHTA and FQGNSA. The CDR3 has 16 residues. The CDR3 nucleotides are TGTGCCAGCAGCCGGGGACCAGCGGGAGTTGGTGAGACCCAGTACTTC. It encodes CASSRGPAGVGETQYF.

Here the CDR3 reads CESSFGFGLSTEAFF. CDR3 bases: TGTGAAAGCAGCTTTGGGTTTGGGCTGAGCACTGAAGCTTTCTTT. V gene TRBV7-9 combines with J gene TRBJ1-1; no clear D gene. Germline assignment: CDR1 SEHNR and CDR2 FQNEAQ (reference sequence). The length of the CDR3 is 15 residues.

This clonotype was counted at least ten times. V usage is TRBV5-4 and J usage is TRBJ2-3; unclear D gene. The CDR3 consists of 15 residues. The germline V gene has CDR1 SGHNT and CDR2 YYREEE (reference sequence). Trimming shortened V by 4 bases and J by 0 bases, and 12 bases separated the two germline ends. DNA for the CDR3: TGTGCCAGCAGCCTTCTCGGTGGGAGCACAGATACGCAGTATTTT. This codes for CASSLLGGSTDTQYF.

In this sample, this clonotype turned up many times. The chain combines TRBV6-1 with TRBJ1-2; D call uncertain. CDR3 length: 13 amino acids. The ends were cut back, 6 bases at V and 3 bases at J, with 11 bases in the middle. The germline gives CDR1 MNHNS, CDR2 SASEGT. CDR3 coding DNA: TGTGCCAGCAGGGACGGACTGCACTATGGCTACACCTTC. It yields the protein CASRDGLHYGYTF.

The chain joins TRBV6-1 to TRBJ1-3, with a possible D match to TRBD1 (5 bases). V lost 4 bases to trimming and J lost 6 bases, with 16 bases between them. This CDR3 is built from 15 residues. Germline CDR1 and CDR2: MNHNS and SASEGT. The CDR3 spells CASSATGPSLNTIYF. DNA for the CDR3: TGTGCCAGCAGTGCCACGGGACCTTCTCTAAACACCATATATTTT.

This clonotype was seen many times. This rearrangement joins TRBV7-2 to TRBJ1-2; D remains ambiguous. Trimming cost V 5 bases and J 1 base, with 11 bases left between them. The CDR3 length is 14 residues. Germline assignment: CDR1 SGHTA and CDR2 FQGNSA. The DNA of the CDR3 is TGTGCCAGCAGCAGGAACAGCCTTAACTATGGCTACACCTTC. Amino acid sequence: CASSRNSLNYGYTF.

In regard to this clonotype: The CDR3 carries no conserved terminal phenylalanine or tryptophan, so it likely arises from a read error. This chain connects TRBV9 to TRBJ2-5; D remains unclear. This CDR3 has 16 residues. Deletions cut 1 base from V and 1 base from J, with 14 bases between. Germline V gene lookup returns CDR1 SGDLS and CDR2 YYNGEE. CDR3 sequence (DNA): TGTGCCAGCAGCGTACTGACTTCCATCAGCCAAGAGACCCAGTACTAC. As protein: CASSVLTSISQETQYY.

This rearrangement joins TRBV27 to TRBJ2-7; a weak D match, TRBD2 (5 bases). Trimming shortened V by 6 bases and J by 5 bases, and 20 bases separated the two germline ends. Germline CDR1 reads MNHEY; CDR2 reads SMNVEV (reference sequence). This CDR3 has 15 residues. CDR3: CASRLMLWGVHEQYF. The CDR3 DNA reads as TGTGCCAGCAGACTTATGCTATGGGGAGTGCACGAGCAGTACTTC.

Concerning this clonotype: A far bigger clonotype differs at one base, so this is likely a read error. The chain employs TRBV6-2 or TRBV6-3 and TRBJ1-5; no firm D call. CDR3 length: 17 amino acids. V shed 6 bases and J shed 1 base, with 19 bases lying between them. In germline, CDR1 is MNHEY, CDR2 SVGEGT. CDR3: CASSHIPRTISNQPQHF. CDR3 nucleotide sequence: TGTGCCAGCAGCCACATCCCAAGAACCATCAGCAATCAGCCCCAGCATTTT.

This clonotype was detected many times. V is TRBV20-1 and J is TRBJ2-1, with a tentative D call TRBD2 (7 bases). This CDR3 contains 13 residues. Germline V gives CDR1 DFQATT, CDR2 SNEGSKA (reference sequence). CDR3 nucleotides: TGCAGCGGGGGGCGGGACCCCTACAATGAGCAGTTCTTC. Amino acids: CSGGRDPYNEQFF.

This chain connects TRBV4-1 to TRBJ2-1; D is possibly TRBD1 (6 bases). Deletions cut 5 bases from V and 6 bases from J, with 17 bases between. Germline lookup yields CDR1 MGHRA and CDR2 YSYEKL. This CDR3 has 15 amino acids. CDR3 nucleotides: TGCGCCAGCAGCATCTGTAAAGGGGGTATCAATGAGCAGTTCTTC. It yields the protein CASSICKGGINEQFF.